What follows describes a single T cell receptor (beta chain). Recruitment covered about two dozen US areas and drew participants whose ages spanned roughly 18 to 100 years. Participant-reported clinical history was the basis for cohort assignment. As handled by the study authors: Nucleated cell counts were estimated from reference gene primer amplification. TCRdb's copy holds only in-frame clones and misses some; the assay was immunoSEQ multiplex PCR. That table supplies the V and J calls and clone size; D and trimming were determined from the DNA. Here the sample spans roughly 250,000 clones, roughly 86% being singletons. These data are taken from a study of blood T cell repertoires in COVID-19. CDR1 is SGHDT, CDR2 YYEEEE, per germline. The CDR3 loop spans 16 amino acids. V was clipped by 0 bases and J by 1 base; unmatched bases: 2.

The sample comprised PBMCs or T cells enriched from blood (not recorded which). The V gene is TRBV5-6, the J gene TRBJ2-1; 9 bases are a match to TRBD2. This receptor was taken from a woman in her 40s with acute COVID-19. The CDR3 here is CASSLGSGRSYNEQFF. The CDR3 region has the DNA TGTGCCAGCAGCTTGGGTAGCGGGAGATCCTACAATGAGCAGTTCTTC.